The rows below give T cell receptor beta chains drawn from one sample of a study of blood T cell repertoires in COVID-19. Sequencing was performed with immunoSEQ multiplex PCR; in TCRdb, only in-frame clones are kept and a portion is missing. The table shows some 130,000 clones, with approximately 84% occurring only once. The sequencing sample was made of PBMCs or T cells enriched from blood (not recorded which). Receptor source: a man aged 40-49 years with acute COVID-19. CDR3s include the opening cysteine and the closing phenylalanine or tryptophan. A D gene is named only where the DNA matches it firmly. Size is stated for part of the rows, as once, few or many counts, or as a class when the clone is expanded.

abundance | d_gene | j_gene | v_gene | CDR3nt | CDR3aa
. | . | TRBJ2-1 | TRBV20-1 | TGCAGTGCTAGTCCCCGGACTACATATGAGCAGTTCTTC | CSASPRTTYEQFF
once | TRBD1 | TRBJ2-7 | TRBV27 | TGTGCCAGCAGTTCACCTCGGACAGGGTACTACGAGCAGTACTTC | CASSSPRTGYYEQYF
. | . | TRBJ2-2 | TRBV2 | TGTGCCCTAGGGGGGACAGACACCGGGGAGCTGTTTTTT | CALGGTDTGELFF
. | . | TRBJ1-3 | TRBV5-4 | TGTGCCAGCAGCTCCAAAACAGGCTCTGGAAACACCATATATTTT | CASSSKTGSGNTIYF
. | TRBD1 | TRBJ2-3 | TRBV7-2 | TGTGCCAGCAGCTTAGGGGGACAGGGGGCCAATACGCAGTATTTT | CASSLGGQGANTQYF
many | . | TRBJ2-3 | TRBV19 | TGTGCCAGTAGCCCGGGTGCAGATACGCAGTATTTT | CASSPGADTQYF
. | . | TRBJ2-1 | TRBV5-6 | TGTGCCAGCAGCCCGGGGATCACCTACAATGAGCAGTTCTTC | CASSPGITYNEQFF
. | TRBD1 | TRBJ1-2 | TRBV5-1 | TGCGCCAGCAGCGCGCGACAGGGAGGCAACTATGGCTACACCTTC | CASSARQGGNYGYTF
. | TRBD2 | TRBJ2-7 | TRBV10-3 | TGTGCCATCAGTTCATTTAGCGGGAGCGTAGAGCAGTACTTC | CAISSFSGSVEQYF
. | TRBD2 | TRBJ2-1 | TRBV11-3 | TGTGCCAGCAGCCCGAGACTAGCGGGGGATAATGAGCAGTTCTTC | CASSPRLAGDNEQFF
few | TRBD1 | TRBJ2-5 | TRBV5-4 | TGTGCCAGCAGCTTGTCCAGGACAGGCTCAGAGACCCAGTACTTC | CASSLSRTGSETQYF
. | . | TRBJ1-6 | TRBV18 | TGTGCCAGCTCACCAATCCCGGGCTCCTATAATTCACCCCTCCACTTT | CASSPIPGSYNSPLHF
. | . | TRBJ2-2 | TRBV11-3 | TGTGCCAGCAGCCCAGGAACAGGGTGGTTTAGGAACACCGGGGAGCTGTTTTTT | CASSPGTGWFRNTGELFF
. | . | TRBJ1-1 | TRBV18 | TGTGCCAGCTCACTGAACGAAGATGACAGTGAAGCTTTCTTT | CASSLNEDDSEAFF
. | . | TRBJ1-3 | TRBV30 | TGTGCCTGGAGTGTACTCACGTGGGGCCTGGGGTCTGGAAACACCATATATTTT | CAWSVLTWGLGSGNTIYF
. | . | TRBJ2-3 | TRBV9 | TGTGCCAGCAGCGTAGAACTTGAGGCAGATACGCAGTATTTT | CASSVELEADTQYF
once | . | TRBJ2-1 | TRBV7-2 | TGTGCCAGCAGCTTAGCCCTAGTAAATGAGCAGTTCTTC | CASSLALVNEQFF
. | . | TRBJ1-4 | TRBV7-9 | TGTGCCAGCAGCTTAGACGGGGTGCAACTGTTTTTT | CASSLDGVQLFF
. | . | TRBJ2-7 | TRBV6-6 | TGTGCCAGCAGTTGGGACTCTCTCTACGAGCAGTACTTC | CASSWDSLYEQYF
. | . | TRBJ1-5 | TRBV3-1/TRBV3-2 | TGTGCCAGCAGCCTAAGTACAGGGAGCAATCAGCCCCAGCATTTT | CASSLSTGSNQPQHF
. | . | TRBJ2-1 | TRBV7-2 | TGTGCCAGCAGCCCAAATAAGCCCTACAATGAGCAGTTCTTC | CASSPNKPYNEQFF
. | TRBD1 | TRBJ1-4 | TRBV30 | TGTGCCTACGGACAGGGAGTTGCAAAACTGTTTTTT | CAYGQGVAKLFF
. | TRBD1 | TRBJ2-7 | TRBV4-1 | TGCGCCAGCAGCCGTGGGACAGAGCCCTACGAGCAGTACTTC | CASSRGTEPYEQYF
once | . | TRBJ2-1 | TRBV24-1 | TGTGCCACCGGGATGACAGGACTCTCCTACAATGAGCAGTTCTTC | CATGMTGLSYNEQFF
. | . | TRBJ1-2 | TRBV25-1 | TGTGCCAGCAGTGAATTCTGGCAGACCGGGAACTATGGCTACACCTTC | CASSEFWQTGNYGYTF
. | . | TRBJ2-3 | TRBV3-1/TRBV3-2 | TGTGCCAGCAGCTTGCACCAGGGCCCAGATACGCAGTATTTT | CASSLHQGPDTQYF
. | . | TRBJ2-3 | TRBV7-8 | TGTGCCAGCAGCTTAGTCGCGGGGGCGGGCCCAGATACGCAGTATTTT | CASSLVAGAGPDTQYF
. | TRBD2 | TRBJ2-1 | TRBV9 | TGTGCCAGCAGTGAACGGCTAGCGGAATACAATGAGCAGTTCTTC | CASSERLAEYNEQFF
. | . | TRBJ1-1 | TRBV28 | TGTGCCAGCAGTTTCCTCGACAGATTGAACACTGAAGCTTTCTTT | CASSFLDRLNTEAFF
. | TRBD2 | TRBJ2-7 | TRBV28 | TGTGCCAGCAGTTTTATAAGGGCTAGCGGGAGTTCGAACGAGCAGTACTTC | CASSFIRASGSSNEQYF
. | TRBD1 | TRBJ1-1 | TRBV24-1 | TGTGCCACCAGTCAACAGGGGTACACTGAAGCTTTCTTT | CATSQQGYTEAFF
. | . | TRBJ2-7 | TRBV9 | TGTGCCAGCAGCGTGAGTACGGGGATAGTATACGAGCAGTACTTC | CASSVSTGIVYEQYF
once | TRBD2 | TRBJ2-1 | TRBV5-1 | TGCGCCAGCAGCATTAGACTCGGGAGGGCCTACAATGAGCAGTTCTTC | CASSIRLGRAYNEQFF
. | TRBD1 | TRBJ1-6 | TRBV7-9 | TGTGCCAGCAGCTGGACAGGGTCGAGCTCCTATAATTCACCCCTCCACTTT | CASSWTGSSSYNSPLHF
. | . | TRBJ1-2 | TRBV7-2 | TGTGCCAGCAGCTTAGTCGCAGGGCCCAACTATGGCTACACCTTC | CASSLVAGPNYGYTF
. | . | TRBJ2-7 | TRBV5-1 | TGCGCCAGCAGCTTGGGAGGGATCGGCGAGCAGTACTTC | CASSLGGIGEQYF
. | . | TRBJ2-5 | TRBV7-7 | TGTGCCAGCAGCGCCAGAGGGGAGACCCAGTACTTC | CASSARGETQYF
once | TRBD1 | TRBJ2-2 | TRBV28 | TGTGCCAGCAGGGTGGACAGGGTAAAGACCGGGGAGCTGTTTTTT | CASRVDRVKTGELFF
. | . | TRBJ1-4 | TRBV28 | TGTGCCAGCAGTTACCCGGGGAGAGGAAATGAAAAACTGTTTTTT | CASSYPGRGNEKLFF
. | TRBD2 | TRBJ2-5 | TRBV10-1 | TGCGCCAGCAGTGAGTCGATCGGACTAGCGGAGACCCAGTACTTC | CASSESIGLAETQYF